This entry features one T cell receptor (beta chain) sequence. The antigen it binds to is not known. No base qualities exist here, and no much larger clone lies one base off it. For this chain, trimming is 4 bases at the V end and 8 bases at the J end, and the number of junction bases without a gene match is 11. From cysteine to phenylalanine, the CDR3 is 15 amino acids long. The kept DNA is CDR3 alone, 45 bases in frame from the first base. CDR1 and CDR2, per the germline V gene, are SGHDN and FVKESK. The sample is drawn from a study of post-analysis software for immune sequencing data (dated by TCRdb to 2015 to 2017). Background for the entire study: Relapsing-remitting, secondary progressive and progressive-relapsing multiple sclerosis were recorded as disease courses, and subtype annotation was lacking for some patients. A subset of samples was prepared in parallel using single-end sample barcoding, then pooled and co-amplified after Illumina adapter ligation. Patient repertoires were compared against some twelve previously published healthy control repertoires from donors aged 6 to 25 years. What the research found in general, with its limitations: Significantly higher frequencies in patients than in controls were found for five or six TRBV segments, including TRBV5-6, TRBV5-1 and TRBV20-1. Strong co-clustering of samples prepared in the same batch was shown by direct clustering with F measure, prompting a batch-effect correction. Significantly lower normalized Chao1 diversity was found in multiple sclerosis patients than in controls, suggesting substantial peripheral T-cell clonal expansion. The multiple sclerosis patient group was slightly younger than the control group.

To prepare the library, PCR was applied. For sequencing, an Illumina HiSeq 2500 was employed. To reduce PCR and sequencing biases, unique molecular identifiers were incorporated into the TCR beta cDNA libraries. Every 1 to 10 million input T cells yielded about 500,000 cDNA molecules, meaning each molecule approximated one T cell. The same protocol used for the earlier healthy control dataset was applied to prepare and sequence the patient libraries. Samples belonging to the same batch were prepared together, multiplexed and sequenced on a shared HiSeq lane. The paper's data handling went like this. Raw barcoded reads were processed with MIGEC, discarding single-read molecular identifier groups before consensus assembly and CDR3 extraction. VDJtools was used for post-analysis of the clonotype tables, and diversity was normalized by down-sampling every dataset to the size of the smallest sample. To correct batch-related cross-sample contamination, repertoire overlap clustering matched CDR3 amino acid sequences but not nucleotide sequences. TCRdb handled the public reads itself, with Q25 trimming in fastp and clone calling in MiXCR, and kept productive beta chains. Duplicate CDR3 protein sequences are folded into a single record with the most common DNA and genes. The V and J calls were not made by the authors but by TCRdb's processing. Recorded for this sample are about 430,000 distinct CDR3 sequences; approximately 38% of them occurred a single time. 7.6% of the sample is held by the ten biggest clonotypes.

To demonstrate the VDJtools post-analysis software, TCR beta repertoires were profiled from the peripheral blood of roughly 12 young patients with multiple sclerosis. The multiple sclerosis patients were children and adolescents between roughly 6 and 17 years of age. The TCR originated in a girl aged 2 to 9 with multiple sclerosis. This receptor chain uses TRBV14 and TRBJ2-1, with TRBD2 identical over 7 junction bases. The sequenced sample consisted of blood. The CDR3 region has the sequence CASSLPGLVLDEQFF. The sequence in DNA is TGTGCCAGCAGCCTCCCCGGACTAGTTCTAGATGAGCAGTTCTTC.